Below, one T cell receptor (beta chain) is given with its context. The sample comes from a study of blood T cell repertoires in COVID-19. Overall study: Acute-phase and convalescent COVID-19 samples originated in the United States, Italy and Spain. T cells, B-cell-depleted T cells, or PBMCs provided the cDNA or gDNA that served as material.

With 1 base clipped from V and 7 bases from J, the junction kept 12 bases outside the gene matches. CDR1 is SGHDN, CDR2 FVKESK, per germline. The CDR3 runs to 17 residues. As originally analysed: Amplification of reference gene primers provided the estimated nucleated cell counts. Clones were read by immunoSEQ multiplex PCR, and TCRdb kept only the in-frame ones, dropping some. That table gives V, J and clone size, and the DNA gave D and trimming. This sample has hundreds of thousands of clones, with roughly nine tenths found just once. This clonotype was sampled from a man aged 18 to 30 with active or convalescent COVID-19. The rearrangement uses TRBV14 and TRBJ2-1; 8 positions match TRBD2. Sequences were obtained from peripheral blood. CDR3 sequence reads: CASSQVGPGGRNNEQFF. DNA of the CDR3: TGTGCCAGCAGCCAAGTCGGGCCGGGAGGGCGCAATAATGAGCAGTTCTTC.